This T cell receptor beta chain was documented in a study of beta chain features in type 1 diabetes. Broader study findings: TCRB CDR3s from Type 1 diabetes patients were moderately but significantly shorter in all four CD4+ subsets. Type 1 diabetes patients had VDJ junctions that carried fewer insertions and more deletions.

CDR1 and CDR2 from the germline V gene are SEHNR and FQNEAQ (reference sequence). The CDR3 has 14 residues. Trimming shortened V by 5 bases and J by 3 bases, and 13 bases separated the two germline ends. Concerning this clone itself: The antigen remains unidentified.

Expressed TCRB transcripts were sequenced because the entire RNA isolate underwent reverse transcription. Clones were read by immunoSEQ multiplex PCR, and TCRdb kept only the in-frame ones, dropping some. This table holds 120,000 to 150,000 clones, about 13% found once. The sequence derives from a man aged 18 to 35 with type 1 diabetes. The chain carries TRBV7-9 and TRBJ1-1; the D is unclear. Sequencing was done on a sample of central memory CD4+ T cells from blood. The CDR3 loop is CASSDRYADTEAFF. In DNA form, the CDR3 reads TGTGCCAGCAGCGACCGTTATGCGGACACTGAAGCTTTCTTT.